A single TCR beta chain is shown here with its context. This clonotype was seen a handful of times. The antigen this receptor binds is unknown. No qualities accompany the bases; no much larger clone lies one base away. The sequencer listed for this sample is Illumina HiSeq 2500. Quantitative 5'-RACE with molecular barcodes was used to prepare TCR beta libraries. The paper's processing steps were these. A new computational method, built on a probabilistic model of VDJ rearrangement, was used to identify disease-linked TCR variants. The public reads were reprocessed in TCRdb via fastp at Q25 and MiXCR, keeping in-frame beta chains. Identical CDR3 proteins give one entry, which carries the most common genes and DNA. These V and J calls rely on TCRdb rather than the paper's analysis. The sample table shows fewer than 750,000 distinct CDR3 sequences, and roughly 19% are seen once. About 20% of the sample belongs to the ten largest clones.

These data come from a study of CD8 T cells in ankylosing spondylitis (dated by TCRdb to about 2017). Context from the whole study: The study profiled T cell receptor beta repertoires in healthy donors and ankylosing spondylitis patients to find disease-linked TCR variants. The full study cohort was made up of under 30 ankylosing spondylitis patients and 108 healthy donors. Samples of peripheral blood were taken, and for ankylosing spondylitis patients, synovial fluid was collected as well. On the study overall, not on this receptor specifically: The disease-linked clones had a CD8+ phenotype and were found at relatively low frequencies in peripheral blood. Some motif variants were previously reported in synovial fluid and blood of reactive arthritis patients, suggesting common disease-initiation mechanisms. Blood from ankylosing spondylitis patients appeared to be characterized by a TCR beta motif composed of eight highly homologous amino acid variants. The disease-linked clones were reported to be significantly enriched in matched synovial fluid samples from ankylosing spondylitis patients.

Sequences ENHRY (CDR1) and SYGVKD (CDR2) are obtained from the germline V gene. The CDR3 spans 18 residues, from the cysteine through the phenylalanine. Left in the record is the CDR3 DNA by itself, 54 bases read in frame from the first base. V is cut back by 6 bases and J by 4 bases, with 12 bases in the junction unmatched. What was sequenced was blood, either unsorted or a sorted T cell fraction (not recorded which). The receptor chain draws on TRBV10-3 and TRBJ1-6; TRBD1 aligns with 10 central bases. This clonotype originated in a male donor with ankylosing spondylitis. The bases read TGTGCCATCAGCCGGGGATGGACAGGGGGAGAGTATAATTCACCCCTCCACTTT. It translates to CAISRGWTGGEYNSPLHF.